These 22 T cell receptor beta chains share one sample of origin, sequenced in a study of radiation and T cells in renal cell carcinoma. Time point here: baseline pretreatment blood. Indicated treatment: 15 Gy SBRT to primary tumor, nephrectomy 4 weeks later. Clones were sequenced by immunoSEQ multiplex PCR, and TCRdb holds only the in-frame ones, with some missing. The sample records 150,000 or so clones, 88% being singletons. Sequences were derived from blood, sampled from a patient whose treatment included radiotherapy and nephrectomy. These TCRs come from a woman in her 70s with renal cell carcinoma.

The chain has TRBV5-8 and TRBJ1-5; perhaps TRBD1 as D (5 bases). CDR1 and CDR2 (germline): SGHTS, YDEGEE. The CDR3 spans 15 residues. Trimming left V 3 bases short and J 4 bases short, with 14 bases between. The CDR3 loop is CASSYGTKGNQPQHF. CDR3 coding DNA: TGTGCCAGCAGCTATGGGACTAAGGGGAATCAGCCCCAGCATTTT.

The V gene is TRBV30, the J gene TRBJ2-5, with D possibly being TRBD1 or TRBD2 (5 bases each). The CDR3 has 14 residues. CDR1 and CDR2 from the germline V gene are GTSNPN and SVGIG (reference sequence). The V and J ends lost 1 base and 4 bases respectively, with 13 bases between them. The CDR3 loop reads CAWSGPRGVETQYF. CDR3 sequence (DNA): TGTGCCTGGAGTGGGCCAAGGGGAGTAGAGACCCAGTACTTC.

This chain uses TRBV6-6 with TRBJ1-2; tentatively, D is TRBD1 (6 bases). The V and J ends lost 5 bases and 0 bases respectively, with 10 bases between them. The CDR3 length is 14 residues. In germline, CDR1 is MNHNY, CDR2 SVGAGI (reference sequence). The CDR3 DNA reads TGTGCCAGCAGTCTCAGGGGCTCTAACTATGGCTACACCTTC. Encoded protein: CASSLRGSNYGYTF.

The V and J genes are TRBV5-1 and TRBJ2-2, with 11 bases aligning to TRBD2. Germline V gene data show CDR1 as SGHRS and CDR2 as YFSETQ. Trimming took 4 bases from V and 1 from J; bases not matched to a gene: 3. The CDR3 spans 16 residues. The CDR3 loop reads CASSPGLAGNTGELFF. The DNA of the CDR3 is TGCGCCAGCAGCCCCGGACTAGCGGGGAACACCGGGGAGCTGTTTTTT.

The rearrangement uses TRBV18 and TRBJ2-2; D is unclear. Trimming cost V 2 bases and J 4 bases, with 5 bases left between them. The germline V gene encodes CDR1 KGHSH and CDR2 LQKENI. The CDR3 spans 13 residues. CDR3 residues: CASSPAATGELFF. In DNA form, the CDR3 reads TGTGCCAGCTCACCAGCAGCCACCGGGGAGCTGTTTTTT. Supplemented by reference TRBV18 and TRBJ2-2, the full variable domain reads NAGVMQNPRHLVRRRGQEARLRCSPMKGHSHVYWYRQLPEEGLKFMVYLQKENIIDESGMPKERFSAEFPKEGPSILRIQQVVRGDSAAYFCASSPAATGELFFGEGSRLTVL.

This chain joins TRBV28 and TRBJ2-6, with a weak D call TRBD1 (5 bases). The CDR3 loop spans 16 amino acids. CDR1 MDHEN and CDR2 SYDVKM come from the germline V gene. The ends were cut back, 2 bases at V and 2 bases at J, with 10 bases in the middle. The DNA of the CDR3 is TGTGCCAGCAGTTTAAGTTGGGGCGCTGGGGCCAACGTCCTGACTTTC. Amino acid sequence: CASSLSWGAGANVLTF.

The chain couples TRBV23-1 to TRBJ1-5, with D unclear. TRBV23-1 is filed as an ORF, its function uncertain. This CDR3 has 15 amino acids. V shed 0 bases and J shed 2 bases, with 8 bases lying between them. CDR3 loop: CASSQSRPGNQPQHF. Here the CDR3 DNA reads TGCGCCAGCAGTCAATCGAGGCCAGGCAATCAGCCCCAGCATTTT.

The CDR3 coding sequence is TGCGCCAGCAGCCAACTTCGGCGGGGAACGGGCTCTGGAAACACCATATATTTT. The encoded protein is CASSQLRRGTGSGNTIYF. This chain connects TRBV4-3 to TRBJ1-3; D ambiguous. In germline, CDR1 is LGHNA, CDR2 YSLEER. This CDR3 spans 18 amino acids. The V end was cut by 2 bases, the J end by 0 bases, with 17 bases between.

The chain carries TRBV6-9 and TRBJ2-1; TRBD2 matches 15 bases. This CDR3 is built from 20 residues. The germline CDR1 and CDR2 sequences are MNHGY and SVAAGI. Trimming cost V 6 bases and J 0 bases; bases outside gene matches: 12. As DNA, the CDR3 is TGTGCCAGCAGCACACCCGGGACTAGCGGGGGGCCTTTCTCCTACAATGAGCAGTTCTTC. It translates to CASSTPGTSGGPFSYNEQFF.

V usage is TRBV25-1 and J usage is TRBJ2-5; the D gene is possibly TRBD1 (5 bases). Per the germline V gene, CDR1 is MGHDK and CDR2 is SYGVNS. Between the trimmed V and J ends, which lost 0 bases and 5 bases, there was a span of 10 bases. This CDR3 region has 14 residues. The DNA of the CDR3 is TGTGCCAGCAGTGAATACAGAAAGGGGGAGACCCAGTACTTC. As protein: CASSEYRKGETQYF.

This chain uses TRBV5-1 with TRBJ1-1, with 8 bases aligning to TRBD1. V lost 7 bases, J lost 0 bases, and 5 bases stayed unmatched. The CDR3 is made up of 14 amino acids. Germline lookup yields CDR1 SGHRS and CDR2 YFSETQ. The DNA for the CDR3 is TGCGCCAGCCAGAGGACAGGGCTGAACACTGAAGCTTTCTTT. Its translation: CASQRTGLNTEAFF.

This CDR3 reads CASSPDRGSKTQYF. CDR3 sequence (DNA): TGTGCCAGCAGTCCAGACAGGGGATCGAAGACCCAGTACTTC. V is TRBV27 and J is TRBJ2-5; TRBD1 matches at 8 bases. The CDR3 spans 14 residues. Germline V lookup: CDR1 MNHEY, CDR2 SMNVEV (reference sequence). The trim removed 5 bases at V and 6 bases at J, leaving 8 bases unmatched.

The J gene is TRBJ2-3, the V gene TRBV2, with D possibly being TRBD1 (5 bases). CDR1 SNHLY and CDR2 FYNNEI come from the germline V gene. The CDR3 consists of 14 residues. Trimming cost V 4 bases and J 1 base, with 9 bases left between them. In DNA form, the CDR3 reads TGTGCCAGCAGTGGAGTCAGGGGCACAGATACGCAGTATTTT. As protein: CASSGVRGTDTQYF.

The chain combines TRBV9 with TRBJ2-7; 11 nucleotides match TRBD1. V shed 2 bases, J shed 3 bases, and the junction held 13 bases outside the gene matches. The CDR3 spans 18 residues. Per germline, CDR1 SGDLS and CDR2 YYNGEE. The CDR3 bases are TGTGCCAGCAGCGTCGGAGGGCGGTTGGGGACAGGGGGCTACGAGCAGTACTTC. As protein: CASSVGGRLGTGGYEQYF. Full variable domain (rest looked up from reference TRBV9 and TRBJ2-7): DSGVTQTPKHLITATGQRVTLRCSPRSGDLSVYWYQQSLDQGLQFLIQYYNGEERAKGNILERFSAQQFPDLHSELNLSSLELGDSALYFCASSVGGRLGTGGYEQYFGPGTRLTVT.

This rearrangement joins TRBV4-2 to TRBJ2-2; 10 positions agree with TRBD1. This CDR3 spans 15 amino acids. Unmatched junction bases numbered 5, after V lost 4 bases and J lost 6 bases. The germline V gene encodes CDR1 LGHNA and CDR2 YNFKEQ. The CDR3 DNA reads as TGTGCCAGCAGCCTGGGACAGGGGATTCCCGGGGAGCTGTTTTTT. It yields the protein CASSLGQGIPGELFF.

This clone appeared a single time. The rearrangement uses TRBV10-3 and TRBJ1-2, with TRBD1 matching over 9 bases. The germline gives CDR1 ENHRY, CDR2 SYGVKD. The V and J ends lost 0 bases and 4 bases, in that order; junction bases with no gene match: 3. The CDR3 consists of 15 residues. CDR3 nucleotide sequence: TGTGCCATCAGTGAGTCGACAGGGGGAGGCTATGGCTACACCTTC. Its translation: CAISESTGGGYGYTF.

The chain uses TRBV30 and TRBJ2-4; 11 positions agree with TRBD2. The CDR3 is made up of 18 amino acids. With V trimmed by 2 bases and J by 2 bases, 11 bases remained unmatched. The germline V gene encodes CDR1 GTSNPN and CDR2 SVGIG (reference sequence). The CDR3 nucleotides read TGTGCCTGGAGTAGAAGTAGCGGGGGGGCCTTTCCCAAAAACATTCAGTACTTC. The encoded protein is CAWSRSSGGAFPKNIQYF.

The chain links TRBV19 to TRBJ2-1; D ambiguous. Germline-derived CDR1 and CDR2 are LNHDA and SQIVND (reference sequence). Trimming removed 9 bases at V and 4 bases at J, with 13 bases between. The CDR3 has 13 amino acids. Here the CDR3 reads CASRPEIYNEQFF. The DNA of the CDR3 is TGTGCCAGCCGTCCTGAGATTTACAATGAGCAGTTCTTC.

The genes are TRBV6-5 and TRBJ1-5, with 7 positions matching TRBD1. The J segment lost 2 bases and the V segment lost 6 bases, leaving 4 bases of the junction unmatched. CDR1 and CDR2 (germline): MNHEY, SVGAGI. There are 14 residues in the CDR3. The CDR3 region is CASRPDRGNQPQHF. CDR3 nucleotides: TGTGCCAGCAGGCCCGACAGGGGCAATCAGCCCCAGCATTTT.

V and J are TRBV19 and TRBJ1-6, with 7 bases that match TRBD1. The CDR3 is 16 amino acids. The ends lost 4 bases at V and 5 bases at J; junction bases unmatched: 8. CDR1 and CDR2 (germline): LNHDA, SQIVND (reference sequence). The CDR3 DNA sequence: TGTGCCAGTAGTACTTCAGGGGGGGGAAATAATTCACCCCTCCACTTT. The encoded protein is CASSTSGGGNNSPLHF.

This rearrangement joins TRBV2 to TRBJ1-2; 7 bases line up with TRBD1. This CDR3 has 15 amino acids. Trimming at V came to 1 base and at J to 3 bases, leaving 5 bases not matched to a gene. Germline V lookup: CDR1 SNHLY, CDR2 FYNNEI. CDR3 loop: CASSEGIGGDYGYTF. In DNA, the CDR3 is TGTGCCAGCAGTGAAGGTATAGGGGGCGACTATGGCTACACCTTC.

The rearrangement uses TRBV4-3 and TRBJ1-3; D remains unclear. The germline V gene has CDR1 LGHNA and CDR2 YSLEER. This CDR3 is 15 amino acids long. The ends were cut back, 1 base at V and 0 bases at J, with 7 bases in the middle. This CDR3 reads CASSQVGSSGNTIYF. The CDR3 coding sequence is TGCGCCAGCAGCCAAGTGGGGAGCTCTGGAAACACCATATATTTT.